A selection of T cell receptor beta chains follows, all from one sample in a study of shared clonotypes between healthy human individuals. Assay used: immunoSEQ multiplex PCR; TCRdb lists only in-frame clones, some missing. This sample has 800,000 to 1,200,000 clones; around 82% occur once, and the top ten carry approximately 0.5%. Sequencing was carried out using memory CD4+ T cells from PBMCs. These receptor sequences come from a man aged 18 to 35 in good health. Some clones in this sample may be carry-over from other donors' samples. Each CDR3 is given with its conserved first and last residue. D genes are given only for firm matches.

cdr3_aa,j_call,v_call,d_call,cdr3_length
CAWSTGQPVTREYF,TRBJ2-7,TRBV30,NA,14
CASSRTGVNQPQHF,TRBJ1-5,TRBV18,TRBD1,14
CASSLRTGMSGTEAFF,TRBJ1-1,TRBV7-8,TRBD1,16
CASSKMNTEAFF,TRBJ1-1,TRBV25-1,NA,12
CASSKVVSTRQQGIHEQYF,TRBJ2-7,TRBV21-1,NA,19
CASSLARGNTGELFF,TRBJ2-2,TRBV5-1,NA,15
CASSLGQPNTEAFF,TRBJ1-1,TRBV7-9,NA,14
CASSTLTDSYGYTF,TRBJ1-2,TRBV7-8,NA,14
CASSFSSNRMREQYF,TRBJ2-7,TRBV5-4,NA,15
CASSSLDRLNTGELFF,TRBJ2-2,TRBV27,NA,16
CASSSGRPGDYGYTF,TRBJ1-2,TRBV27,NA,15
CASSWETSRNTGELFF,TRBJ2-2,TRBV5-1,TRBD2,16
CASSSAGSNYGYTF,TRBJ1-2,TRBV5-1,NA,14
CASSLGGSSTGELFF,TRBJ2-2,TRBV7-3,TRBD2,15
CAISESLGVVSLTGELFF,TRBJ2-2,TRBV10-3,NA,18
CASSESGPNGLSGANVLTF,TRBJ2-6,TRBV2,NA,19
CAISDGTPEQYF,TRBJ2-7,TRBV10-3,NA,12
CASSYSWTGGIYEQYF,NA,TRBV19,NA,16
CASNDPGTQGYGYTF,TRBJ1-2,TRBV5-1,NA,15
CASSEPRGADTEAFF,TRBJ1-1,TRBV6-1,NA,15
CASSVTGDPYEQYF,TRBJ2-7,TRBV19,TRBD1,14
CASSYSAGEVGYTF,TRBJ1-2,TRBV6-5,NA,14
CASSADSSYEQYF,TRBJ2-7,TRBV7-6,NA,13
CASSQRGTSVDEQYF,TRBJ2-7,TRBV4-2,TRBD2,15
CASSLMETQYF,TRBJ2-5,TRBV7-2,NA,11
CASSLTSGSGGETQYF,TRBJ2-5,TRBV7-2,TRBD2,16
CASRLSGTSGNEQFF,TRBJ2-1,TRBV28,TRBD2,15
CASSVPGGTDTQYF,TRBJ2-3,TRBV6-5,NA,14